This record covers a single T cell receptor (beta chain). Other nucleotide sequences in the sample specify the same CDR3. This CDR3 has 14 residues. The V gene lost 3 bases and the J gene lost 2 bases, with 8 bases spanning the gap. Germline loops: CDR1 MDHEN, CDR2 SYDVKM. This sample is part of a study of blood T cell dynamics during melanoma immunotherapy. Time point specified: week 3, after first cycle of checkpoint inhibitor. Libraries were prepared by immunoSEQ multiplex PCR; TCRdb keeps only in-frame clonotypes and omits some of them. The sample carries about 19,000 clones, nearly 90% recorded once.

The sequence derives from a human donor with melanoma. The chain carries TRBV28 and TRBJ1-5; unclear D gene. Sequenced here: blood, sampled from a patient treated with checkpoint blockade. This CDR3 reads CASSLGWGNQPQHF. The CDR3 DNA reads TGTGCCAGCAGTTTGGGGTGGGGCAATCAGCCCCAGCATTTT.